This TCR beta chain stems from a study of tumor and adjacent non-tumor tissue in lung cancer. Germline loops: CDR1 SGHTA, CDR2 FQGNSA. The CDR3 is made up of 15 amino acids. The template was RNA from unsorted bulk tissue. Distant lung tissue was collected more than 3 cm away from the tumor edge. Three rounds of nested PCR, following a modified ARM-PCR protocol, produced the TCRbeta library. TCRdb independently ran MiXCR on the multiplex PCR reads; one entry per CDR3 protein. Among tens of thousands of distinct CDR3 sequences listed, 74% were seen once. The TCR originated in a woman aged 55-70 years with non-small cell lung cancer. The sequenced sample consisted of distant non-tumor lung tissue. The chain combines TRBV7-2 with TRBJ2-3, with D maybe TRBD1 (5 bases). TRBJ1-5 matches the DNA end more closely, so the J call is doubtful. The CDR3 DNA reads TGTGCCAGCAGCTCGGGACTAGCGGGGGGAGATACGCAGCATTTT. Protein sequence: CASSSGLAGGDTQHF.